The subject of this entry is one T cell receptor beta chain. Its binding antigen is unknown. No clone much larger than this one lies a single base away; base qualities are absent. The sample originates from a study of blood T cell repertoires in COVID-19 (dated by TCRdb to 2020 to 2021). About the investigation overall: Samples covering the acute and convalescent phases of COVID-19 were provided by collaborators in the United States, Italy and Spain. Samples came from the ongoing ImmuneRACE study (first 160 participants) plus 1,254 subjects from 6 global collaborators. The repertoires were released in a freely available public database meant as a resource for research on the immune response to SARS-CoV-2. Where available, HLA class I and class II types were obtained from metadata supplied by the sample provider rather than from assay-based typing. Deeply sampled blood TCRbeta repertoires from subjects exposed to, actively infected with, or recovered from COVID-19 were included in the dataset. A de-identified subject ID, COVID-19 status, age in years and sex were almost always included in the sample metadata. The material from the prospective study consisted of cDNA or gDNA derived from T cells, B-cell-depleted T cells, or PBMCs.

The collaborating institutions used their own protocols to collect whole blood in K2EDTA tubes. For TCRbeta analysis, collaborator samples were shipped as frozen whole blood, as isolated PBMCs, or as DNA extracted from either sample type. TCRbeta CDR3 regions were amplified from genomic DNA by means of the immunoSEQ Assay, a bias-controlled multiplex PCR. The authors' analysis ran thus. The number of nucleated cells in each sample was estimated from the amplification of reference gene primers within the assay. To quantify the absolute abundance of each unique TCRbeta CDR3 rearrangement, sequence reads were collapsed and filtered. For each sample, productive Simpson clonality was calculated as the square root of Simpson's diversity index over productive rearrangements. Not all clones reach the TCRdb copy of this immuneACCESS table, which keeps in-frame sequences only. Checked studies attribute under half of the gap to unresolved V genes and leave the rest unexplained. The DNA was the basis for D and trimming; V, J and clone size are from that table. Present in this sample are 150,000 or so clones, more than 70% of which were seen just once. The ten largest make up around 6.6% of the sample.

Via the germline V gene, CDR1 is SNHLY and CDR2 FYNNEI. Compared with germline, V lacks 1 base and J lacks 3 bases; bases without a gene match: 3. From the cysteine up to the phenylalanine, the CDR3 has a length of 15 residues. Of all the DNA, just the CDR3 is kept, 45 bases in frame from base 1. Findings and caveats that apply to the study as a whole: Clinical and demographic metadata were provided uncurated, with the amount varying by source and participant.

The sample was peripheral blood. This receptor was obtained from a man aged 50 to 59 with active or convalescent COVID-19. The V gene is TRBV2 and the J gene is TRBJ2-1, and 7 junctional nucleotides match TRBD2. The sequenced DNA is TGTGCCAGCAGTGAAGAAGGGACTAACTACAATGAGCAGTTCTTC. It specifies CASSEEGTNYNEQFF.